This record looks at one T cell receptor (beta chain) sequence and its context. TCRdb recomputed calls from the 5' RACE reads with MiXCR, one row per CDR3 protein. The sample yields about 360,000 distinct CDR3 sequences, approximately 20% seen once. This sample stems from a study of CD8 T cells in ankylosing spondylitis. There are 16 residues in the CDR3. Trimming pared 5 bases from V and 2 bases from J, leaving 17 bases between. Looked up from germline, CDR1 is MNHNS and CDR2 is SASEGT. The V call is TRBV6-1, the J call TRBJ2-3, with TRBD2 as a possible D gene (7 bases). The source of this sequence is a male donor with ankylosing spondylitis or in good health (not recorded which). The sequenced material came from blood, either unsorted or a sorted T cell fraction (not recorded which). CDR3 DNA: TGTGCCAGCAGTCCCACAGGGAGGGGGGACACAGATACGCAGTATTTT. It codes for CASSPTGRGDTDTQYF.